The present entry profiles one TCR beta chain with its context. The target antigen is unknown. The data belong to a study of blood T cells in healthy people across ages. The germline V and J ends were trimmed by 0 bases and 1 base, with 8 bases remaining between them. In germline, CDR1 is SGDLS, CDR2 YYNGEE. The CDR3 sequence is 15 residues long. Regarding the study as a whole: Significant beta diversity loss was already apparent by age roughly 44, declining roughly linearly.

It was with a sample-barcoded 5' primer and a J-beta primer mix that a second PCR of about 6 to 12 cycles was run. In TCRdb, the 5' RACE reads were re-called with MiXCR into one record per CDR3 protein. The table shows about 780,000 distinct CDR3 sequences, with around 62% occurring only once. The sequence was obtained from a man younger than 40 in good health. Sequencing used blood. The chain joins TRBV9 to TRBJ2-1; TRBD2 is a possible D gene (5 bases). Here the CDR3 reads CASSVAEGSYNEQFF. The CDR3 region has the DNA TGTGCCAGCAGCGTAGCAGAGGGATCCTACAATGAGCAGTTCTTC.